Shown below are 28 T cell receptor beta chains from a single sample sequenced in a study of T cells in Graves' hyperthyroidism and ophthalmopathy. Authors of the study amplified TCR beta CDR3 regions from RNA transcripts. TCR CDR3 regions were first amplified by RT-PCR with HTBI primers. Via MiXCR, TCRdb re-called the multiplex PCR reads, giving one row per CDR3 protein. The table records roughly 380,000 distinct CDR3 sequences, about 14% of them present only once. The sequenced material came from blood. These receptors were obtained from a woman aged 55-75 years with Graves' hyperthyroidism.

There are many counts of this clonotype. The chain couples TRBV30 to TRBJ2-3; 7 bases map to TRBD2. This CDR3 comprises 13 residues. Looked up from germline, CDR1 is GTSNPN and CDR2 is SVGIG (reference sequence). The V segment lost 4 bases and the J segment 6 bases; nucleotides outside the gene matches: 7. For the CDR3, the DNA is TGTGCCTGGACGCTAGCGGCCGGCGATACGCAGTATTTT. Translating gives CAWTLAAGDTQYF.

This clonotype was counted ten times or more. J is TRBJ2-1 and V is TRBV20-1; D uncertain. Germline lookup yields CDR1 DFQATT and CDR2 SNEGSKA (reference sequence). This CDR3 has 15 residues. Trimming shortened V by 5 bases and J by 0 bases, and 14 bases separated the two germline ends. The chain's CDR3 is CSAFDDPSSYNEQFF. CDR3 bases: TGCAGTGCTTTTGATGACCCGAGCTCCTACAATGAGCAGTTCTTC.

Written as DNA, the CDR3 is TGTGCCAGCAGTGAAGTTCCGGACAACTCTGGAAACACCATATATTTT. It specifies CASSEVPDNSGNTIYF. J is TRBJ1-3 and V is TRBV6-1; maybe TRBD1 (5 bases). Germline V CDR1 and CDR2: MNHNS, SASEGT. The CDR3 is made up of 16 amino acids. V was cut by 1 base and J by 0 bases, with 10 bases left in between.

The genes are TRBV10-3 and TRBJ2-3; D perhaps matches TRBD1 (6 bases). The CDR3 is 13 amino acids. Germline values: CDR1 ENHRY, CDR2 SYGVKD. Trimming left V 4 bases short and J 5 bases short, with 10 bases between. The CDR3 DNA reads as TGTGCCATCAGTGCAGGGGCCGGAGATACGCAGTATTTT. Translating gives CAISAGAGDTQYF.

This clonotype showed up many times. CDR3 bases: TGTGCCAGCAGCTTACCGCTAGCGGGAAGGGGTACAGATACGCAGTATTTT. Residues: CASSLPLAGRGTDTQYF. The V gene is TRBV7-3, the J gene TRBJ2-3; TRBD2 matches at 9 bases. J was trimmed by 3 bases and V by 2 bases; bases with no gene match: 9. Germline CDR1 is SGHTA and CDR2 is FQGTGA. The CDR3 spans 17 residues.

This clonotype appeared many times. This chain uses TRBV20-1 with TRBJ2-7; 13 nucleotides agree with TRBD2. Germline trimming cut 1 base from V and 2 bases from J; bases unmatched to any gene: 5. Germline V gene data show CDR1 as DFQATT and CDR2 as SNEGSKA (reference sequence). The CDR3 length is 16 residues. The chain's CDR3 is CSARAATSGRPYEQYF. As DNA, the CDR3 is TGCAGTGCTAGAGCCGCGACTAGCGGGAGGCCCTACGAGCAGTACTTC.

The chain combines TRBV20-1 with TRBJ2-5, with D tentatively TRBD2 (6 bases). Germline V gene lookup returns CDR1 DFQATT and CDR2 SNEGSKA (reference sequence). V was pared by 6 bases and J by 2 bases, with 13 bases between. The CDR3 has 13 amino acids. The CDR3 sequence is CSAILATQETQYF. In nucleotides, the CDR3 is TGCAGTGCCATCCTAGCGACTCAAGAGACCCAGTACTTC.

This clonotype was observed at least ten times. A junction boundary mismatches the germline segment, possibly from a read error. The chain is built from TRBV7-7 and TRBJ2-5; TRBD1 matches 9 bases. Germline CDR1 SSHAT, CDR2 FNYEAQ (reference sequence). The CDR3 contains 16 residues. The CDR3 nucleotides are TGTGCTAGCAGCTTAGTAGCCAGGACAGGGGAAGAGACCCAGTACTTC. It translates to CASSLVARTGEETQYF.

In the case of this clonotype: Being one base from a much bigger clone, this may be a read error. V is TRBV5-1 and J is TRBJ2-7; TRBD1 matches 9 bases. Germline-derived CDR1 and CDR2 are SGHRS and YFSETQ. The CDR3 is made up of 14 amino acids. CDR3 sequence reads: CTSSPGQGYYEQYF. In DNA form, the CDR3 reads TGCACCAGCAGCCCGGGACAGGGTTACTACGAGCAGTACTTC.

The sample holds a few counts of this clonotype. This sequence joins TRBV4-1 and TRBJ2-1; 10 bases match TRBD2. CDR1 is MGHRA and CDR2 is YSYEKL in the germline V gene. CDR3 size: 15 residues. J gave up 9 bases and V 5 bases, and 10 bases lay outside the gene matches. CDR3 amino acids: CASSSYSGRTVEQFF. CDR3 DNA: TGCGCCAGCAGCTCGTATAGCGGGAGGACGGTTGAGCAGTTCTTC.

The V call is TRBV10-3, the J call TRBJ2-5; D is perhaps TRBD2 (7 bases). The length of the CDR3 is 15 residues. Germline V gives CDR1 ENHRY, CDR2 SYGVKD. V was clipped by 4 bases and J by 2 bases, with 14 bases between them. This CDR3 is CAISVGGRIQETQYF. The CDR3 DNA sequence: TGTGCCATCAGTGTGGGGGGGCGTATACAAGAGACCCAGTACTTC.

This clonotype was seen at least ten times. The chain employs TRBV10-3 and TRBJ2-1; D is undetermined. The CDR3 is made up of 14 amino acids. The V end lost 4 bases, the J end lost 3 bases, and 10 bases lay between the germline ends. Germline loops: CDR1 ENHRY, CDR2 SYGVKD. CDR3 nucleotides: TGTGCCATCAGTGGGCTGGCGAACTACAATGAGCAGTTCTTC. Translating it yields CAISGLANYNEQFF.

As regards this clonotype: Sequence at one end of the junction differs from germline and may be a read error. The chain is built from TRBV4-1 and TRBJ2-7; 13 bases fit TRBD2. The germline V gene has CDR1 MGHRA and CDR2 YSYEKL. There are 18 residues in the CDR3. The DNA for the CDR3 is TGCGCCGGCAGCCAAGTCGGAGGACTAGCGGGAGAGGGTTACGAGCAGTACTTC. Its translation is CAGSQVGGLAGEGYEQYF.

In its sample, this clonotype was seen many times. Written as DNA, the CDR3 is TGCGCCAGCAGTGCAGGGGGCCACGAGCAGTACTTC. Amino acids: CASSAGGHEQYF. The gene calls are TRBV5-1 and TRBJ2-7; TRBD1 matches 8 bases. The CDR3 runs to 12 residues. Trimming took 5 bases from V and 5 from J; bases not matched to a gene: 3. Germline assignment: CDR1 SGHRS and CDR2 YFSETQ.

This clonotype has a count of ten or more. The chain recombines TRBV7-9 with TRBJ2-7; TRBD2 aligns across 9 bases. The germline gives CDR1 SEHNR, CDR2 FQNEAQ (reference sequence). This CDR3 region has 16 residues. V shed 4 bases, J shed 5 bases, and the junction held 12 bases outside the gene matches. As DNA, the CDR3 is TGTGCCAGCAGCTCGGCAAGGGGGCGGGAGGGACACGAGCAGTACTTC. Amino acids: CASSSARGREGHEQYF. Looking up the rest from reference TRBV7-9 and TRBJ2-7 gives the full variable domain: DTGVSQNPRHKITKRGQNVTFRCDPISEHNRLYWYRQTLGQGPEFLTYFQNEAQLEKSRLLSDRFSAERPKGSFSTLEIQRTEQGDSAMYLCASSSARGREGHEQYFGPGTRLTVT.

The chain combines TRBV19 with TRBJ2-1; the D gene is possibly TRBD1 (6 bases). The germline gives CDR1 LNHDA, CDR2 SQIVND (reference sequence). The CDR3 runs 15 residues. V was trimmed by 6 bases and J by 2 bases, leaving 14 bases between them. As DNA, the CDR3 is TGTGCCAGTAGCGTAGACAGGCAACCCTACAATGAGCAGTTCTTC. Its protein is CASSVDRQPYNEQFF.

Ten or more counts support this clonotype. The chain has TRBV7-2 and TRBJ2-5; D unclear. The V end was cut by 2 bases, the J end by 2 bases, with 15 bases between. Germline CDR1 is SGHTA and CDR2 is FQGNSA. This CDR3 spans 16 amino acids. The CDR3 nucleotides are TGTGCCAGCAGCTTATATCCCAATCTCAAGCAAGAGACCCAGTACTTC. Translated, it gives CASSLYPNLKQETQYF.

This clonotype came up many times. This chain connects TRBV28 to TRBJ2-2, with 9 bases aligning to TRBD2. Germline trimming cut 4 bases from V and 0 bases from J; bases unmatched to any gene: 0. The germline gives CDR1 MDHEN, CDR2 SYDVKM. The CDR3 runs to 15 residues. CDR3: CASSSSGANTGELFF. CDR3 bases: TGTGCCAGCAGTTCTAGCGGGGCGAACACCGGGGAGCTGTTTTTT.

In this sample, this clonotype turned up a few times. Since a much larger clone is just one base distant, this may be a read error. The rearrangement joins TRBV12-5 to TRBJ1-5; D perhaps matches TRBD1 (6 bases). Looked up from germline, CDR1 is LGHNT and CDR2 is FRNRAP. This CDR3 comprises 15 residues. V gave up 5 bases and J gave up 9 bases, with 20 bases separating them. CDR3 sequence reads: CASGRYLGGGRPQHF. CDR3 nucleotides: TGTGCTAGTGGTCGATACCTGGGGGGCGGGCGGCCCCAGCATTTT.

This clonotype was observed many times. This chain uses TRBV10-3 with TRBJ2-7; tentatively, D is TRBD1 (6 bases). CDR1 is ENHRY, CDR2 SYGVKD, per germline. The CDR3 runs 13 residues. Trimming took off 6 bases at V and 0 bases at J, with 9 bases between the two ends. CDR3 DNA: TGTGCCATCAGCCGACAGGACTCCTACGAGCAGTACTTC. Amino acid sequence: CAISRQDSYEQYF.

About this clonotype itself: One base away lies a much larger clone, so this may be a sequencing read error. The CDR3 loop is CASSIWWMRAEQYF. CDR3 DNA: TGTGCCAGCAGTATATGGTGGATGAGGGCCGAGCAGTACTTC. The gene calls are TRBV28 and TRBJ2-7; D is perhaps TRBD2 (5 bases). CDR3 length equals 14 residues. Germline CDR1 and CDR2: MDHEN and SYDVKM.

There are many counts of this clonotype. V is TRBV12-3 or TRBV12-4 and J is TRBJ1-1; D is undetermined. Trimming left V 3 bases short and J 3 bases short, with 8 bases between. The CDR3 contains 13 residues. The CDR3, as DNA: TGTGCCAGCAGTTTTTCCGTTTACACTGAAGCTTTCTTT. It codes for CASSFSVYTEAFF.

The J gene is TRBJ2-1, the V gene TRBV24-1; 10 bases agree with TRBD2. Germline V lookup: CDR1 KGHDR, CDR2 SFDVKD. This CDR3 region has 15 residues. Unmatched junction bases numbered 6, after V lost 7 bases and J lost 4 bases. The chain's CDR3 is CATSSQREGYNEQFF. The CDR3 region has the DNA TGTGCCACCAGCTCCCAGCGGGAGGGTTACAATGAGCAGTTCTTC.

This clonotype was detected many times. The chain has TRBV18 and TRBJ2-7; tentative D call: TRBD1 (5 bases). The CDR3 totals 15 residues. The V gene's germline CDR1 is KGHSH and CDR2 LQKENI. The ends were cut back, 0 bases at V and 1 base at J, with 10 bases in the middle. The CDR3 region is CASSPPNTGSYEQYF. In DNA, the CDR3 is TGTGCCAGCTCACCACCGAACACAGGATCCTACGAGCAGTACTTC.

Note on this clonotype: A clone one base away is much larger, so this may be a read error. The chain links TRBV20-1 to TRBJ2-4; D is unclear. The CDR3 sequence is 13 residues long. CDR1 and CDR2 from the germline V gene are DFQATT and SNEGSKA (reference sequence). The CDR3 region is CSGGVLAKNIRYF. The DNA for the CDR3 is TGCAGTGGTGGGGTTTTAGCCAAAAACATTCGGTACTTC.

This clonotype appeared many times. CDR3 residues: CASREQAGSTDTQYF. The CDR3, as DNA: TGTGCCAGCAGGGAACAAGCGGGTAGCACAGATACGCAGTATTTT. The chain has TRBV6-1 and TRBJ2-3, with D perhaps TRBD2 (6 bases). The CDR3 has 15 amino acids. Deletions cut 6 bases from V and 0 bases from J, with 13 bases between. Germline CDR1 and CDR2: MNHNS and SASEGT.

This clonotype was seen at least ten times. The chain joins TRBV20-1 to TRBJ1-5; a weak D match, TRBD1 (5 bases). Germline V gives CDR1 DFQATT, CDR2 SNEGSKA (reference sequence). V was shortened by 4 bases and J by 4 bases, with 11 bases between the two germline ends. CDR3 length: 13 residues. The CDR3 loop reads CSAMGRVNQPQHF. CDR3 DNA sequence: TGCAGTGCTATGGGCAGGGTTAATCAGCCCCAGCATTTT.

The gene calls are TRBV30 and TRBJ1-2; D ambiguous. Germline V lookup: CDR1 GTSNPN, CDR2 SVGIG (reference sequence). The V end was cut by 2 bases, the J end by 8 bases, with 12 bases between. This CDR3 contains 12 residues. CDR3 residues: CAWSWGDRGYTF. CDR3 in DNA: TGTGCCTGGAGTTGGGGAGATAGGGGCTACACCTTC.